This TCR beta chain originates from a study of OX40 agonist ivuxolimab in advanced cancers. Study-wide points: Antigen specificity of clonally expanded peripheral T cells was not established.

Here immunoSEQ multiplex PCR was the method, and the copy in TCRdb shows in-frame clones only, minus some. Among approximately 77,000 clones, 85% to 95% were seen once, and the ten largest hold about 10%. CDR3 length: 14 residues. CDR1 is LNHNV, CDR2 YYDKDF, per germline (reference sequence). In the case of this clone: No antigen is known for it. One end of the junction is discordant with germline, which a read error may explain.

The chain links TRBV15 to TRBJ2-7; D not resolved. Sequencing used CD4+ or CD8+ T cells sorted from blood, obtained in a trial of the OX40 agonist ivuxolimab. This TCR was sampled from an adult with an advanced solid tumor such as melanoma, head and neck, liver or kidney cancer. The CDR3 here is CATSGDGFSYEQYF. The CDR3 coding sequence is TGTGCCACCAGCGGAGACGGGTTCTCCTACGAGCAGTACTTC.